This TCR beta chain was profiled in a study of control samples from healthy donors and cancer patients. Measured with immunoSEQ multiplex PCR; TCRdb has only the in-frame clones, and not every one. The profile shows just over 150,000 clones, over 90% of them singletons. This clone was counted only a few times. The sequence came from a man between 50 and 59 years old in good health. The sequenced sample consisted of blood.

CDR3 coding DNA: TGTGCCAGCAGTTCAGGGGGCTCCGAGCAGTACTTC. Amino acids: CASSSGGSEQYF. The chain employs TRBV28 and TRBJ2-7; TRBD1 matches 8 bases. The CDR3 is 12 amino acids. The V segment lost 4 bases and the J segment 6 bases; nucleotides outside the gene matches: 2. The germline V gene encodes CDR1 MDHEN and CDR2 SYDVKM.